Below, one T cell receptor beta chain is given with its context. Antigen specificity is unknown. Germline V lookup: CDR1 SGDLS, CDR2 YYNGEE. The J segment lost 2 bases and the V segment lost 0 bases, leaving 4 bases of the junction unmatched. This CDR3 contains 15 residues. Produced via immunoSEQ multiplex PCR; TCRdb's table is partial and in-frame only. Of fewer than 55,000 clones in the sample, roughly 90% were seen once. This sample is part of a study of PD-1 blockade in classical Hodgkin lymphoma. On the study more broadly: A 3 mg/kg intravenous dose of nivolumab was received by patients every 2 weeks.

All patients relapsed after autologous stem cell transplantation, and brentuximab vedotin exposure varied. Notes on the study in general: Patients starting nivolumab under 1 year after ASCT were excluded. Reports described newly diagnosed patients as having lower baseline TCR diversity than healthy donors.

The sample here was peripheral blood mononuclear cells (PBMCs), taken at baseline. This rearrangement joins TRBV9 to TRBJ2-5; TRBD1 agrees at 7 bases. This sequence originates from a human donor with classical Hodgkin lymphoma. CDR3: CASSVEGAPQETQYF. The CDR3 coding sequence is TGTGCCAGCAGCGTAGAGGGGGCCCCACAAGAGACCCAGTACTTC.